What follows are 3 T cell receptor beta chains derived from one specimen sequenced in a study of human T cells and chemical hapten exposure. Stated time point: patch test 3, about 24 weeks after DPC sensitization. Treatment described: therapeutic diphenylcyclopropenone sensitization with weekly scalp DPC. TCRdb reanalysed the RACE reads using MiXCR and keeps one entry per CDR3 protein. There are 90,000 to 140,000 distinct CDR3 sequences in the sample; around 35% occur only once, and around 2.7% lies in the top ten. The sample in question was whole blood, obtained in connection with sensitization to the hapten diphenylcyclopropenone (DPC). Source of these receptors: a man aged 40-49 years with alopecia areata. Some clones in this sample may be carry-over from other donors' samples.

This clonotype was observed a few times. The chain uses TRBV4-1 and TRBJ2-3; the match to TRBD1 covers 7 bases. J gave up 1 base and V 0 bases, and 1 base lay outside the gene matches. CDR1 MGHRA and CDR2 YSYEKL come from the germline V gene. The length of the CDR3 is 15 residues. The CDR3 DNA is TGCGCCAGCAGCCAAGATGGACAGGGCACAGATACGCAGTATTTT. Translation gives CASSQDGQGTDTQYF.

The CDR3 here is CASSRAGTSGTRSSYNEQFF. The CDR3 nucleotides read TGTGCCAGCAGTCGGGCCGGGACTAGCGGTACCCGAAGCTCCTACAATGAGCAGTTCTTC. V usage is TRBV6-2 or TRBV6-3 and J usage is TRBJ2-1, with 11 bases that match TRBD2. CDR3 size: 20 residues. V shed 5 bases and J 0 bases; nucleotides not matched to a gene: 15. CDR1 is MNHEY, CDR2 SVGEGT, per germline.

The chain uses TRBV5-4 and TRBJ2-7, with TRBD1 as a possible D gene (6 bases). The V gene's germline CDR1 is SGHNT and CDR2 YYREEE (reference sequence). This CDR3 region has 14 residues. Trimming removed 5 bases at V and 9 bases at J, with 21 bases between. CDR3 protein: CASRRRGTSQPQYV. The CDR3, as DNA: TGTGCCAGCAGGCGCCGAGGGACATCCCAGCCGCAGTACGTC.